This T cell receptor beta chain was found in a study of control samples from healthy donors and cancer patients. The germline gives CDR1 LNHDA, CDR2 SQIVND (reference sequence). This CDR3 has 14 residues. Trimming cost V 5 bases and J 6 bases, with 16 bases left between them. TCRdb's table, derived via immunoSEQ multiplex PCR, lists solely in-frame clones and lacks some. The data contain about 84,000 clones, 91% of them singletons. The sequence derives from a man in his forties or fifties in good health. The sample was blood. J is TRBJ1-1 and V is TRBV19; tentative D call: TRBD1 (6 bases). CDR3 region: CASSVGGRRPEAFF. The DNA for the CDR3 is TGTGCCAGTAGTGTGGGGGGGCGGAGGCCTGAAGCTTTCTTT.